This T cell receptor beta chain was identified in a study of glioma-infiltrating T cells after dendritic cell vaccination (TCRdb year 2016). For the wider study: The cohort comprised about 15 glioblastoma patients from Phase I and II dendritic cell vaccination trials, 9 newly diagnosed and 6 with recurrent disease. Patients received autologous tumor lysate-pulsed dendritic cell vaccination between about 2002 and 2013. The vaccine was prepared from monocyte-derived dendritic cells that were cultured for about 7 days with IL-4 and GM-CSF and then pulsed overnight with autologous tumor lysate. Each patient got three intradermal injections of the dendritic cell vaccine, spaced at biweekly intervals, in the arm below the axilla. Deep sequencing of TCR beta CDR3 regions was used to quantify tumor-infiltrating lymphocyte content and compare tumor and blood repertoires in dendritic cell-vaccinated glioblastoma patients. Survival after dendritic cell vaccination was correlated with TCR sequencing metrics, including TIL content and tumor-blood repertoire overlap.

The immunoSEQ assay amplified TCRB CDR3 regions from about 2 micrograms of genomic DNA, or from all available DNA when less than that amount was available. The multiplex PCR employed 60 forward primers targeting TCR V beta segments and 13 reverse primers targeting J beta segments. To estimate the number of reads per starting template, synthetic control templates were added to each sample at limiting dilution. Sequencing produced 87 bp reads on the Illumina HiSeq System. The published analysis was carried out like this. PCR and sequencing errors were removed by merging closely related sequences with a nearest neighbor algorithm. TCR overlap was measured as the percentage of unique tumor TCR beta sequences that were also present in the peripheral blood of the same patient. Here the immuneACCESS table is served through TCRdb, limited to in-frame sequences with V and J called. Missing clones are a known gap in these copies; in checked studies unresolved V genes cover under half, and the rest lacks a known reason. That table furnishes V, J and clone size, whereas the DNA furnished D and trimming. The sample table shows more than 95,000 clones, and more than 80% are seen once. Over 9.5% of the sample is taken by the ten largest.

The investigation overall reported the following: The TCR overlap response model with three groups was called speculative and said to need prospective validation. After dendritic cell vaccination, a higher estimated pretreatment TIL content predicted longer time to progression and overall survival. No direct relationship between TCR clonality and survival was found, suggesting a diverse polyclonal response may matter. The cohort was small and heterogeneous, few patients had complete blood and tumor sets, and even fewer had initial-recurrent tumor pairs.

Worth noting for this clone: Its antigen remains unidentified. No per-base quality is available; no much larger clone lies one base away.

To be selected, patients needed enough residual fresh-frozen tumor tissue and more than two years of available survival data. Molecular status otherwise varied across the glioblastoma patients, but none of them carried an isocitrate dehydrogenase mutation. PBMC were collected before vaccination, two weeks after the third vaccination, and at tumor progression when it occurred. The Qiagen DNeasy Blood extraction Kit was used for extraction of genomic DNA. CDR1 and CDR2 are drawn from the germline V gene: SGHDT, YYEEEE. Trimming takes 4 bases off V and 7 bases off J; junction bases not matched to a gene: 10. The CDR3 holds 16 amino acids from the cysteine to the phenylalanine. Only the CDR3 DNA is retained, 48 bases long and in frame from the first base.

This specimen was blood, taken before dendritic cell vaccination. The source is a human donor with glioblastoma. Recombination connected TRBV5-6 to TRBJ1-6, and 8 bases in between align with TRBD1. The CDR3 protein is CASSLYTTGENSPLHF. The DNA sequence reads TGTGCCAGCAGCCTGTACACGACAGGGGAGAATTCACCCCTCCACTTT.